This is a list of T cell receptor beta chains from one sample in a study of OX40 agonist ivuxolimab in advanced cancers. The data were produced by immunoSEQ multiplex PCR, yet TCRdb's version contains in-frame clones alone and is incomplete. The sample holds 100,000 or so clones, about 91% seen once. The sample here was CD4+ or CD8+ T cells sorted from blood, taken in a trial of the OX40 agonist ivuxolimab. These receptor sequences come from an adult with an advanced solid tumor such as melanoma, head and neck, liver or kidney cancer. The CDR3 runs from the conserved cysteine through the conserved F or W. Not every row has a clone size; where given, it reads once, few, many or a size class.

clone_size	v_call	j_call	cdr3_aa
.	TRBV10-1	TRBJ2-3	CASSVGDRTGATQYF
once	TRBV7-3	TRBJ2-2	CASSATGSNTGELFF
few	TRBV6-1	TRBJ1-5	CASSEGNNQPQHF
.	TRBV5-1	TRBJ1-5	CASSLHQPQHF
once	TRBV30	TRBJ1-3	CAWNYGTGNTIYF
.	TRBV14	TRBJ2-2	CASSLLAGVTGELFF
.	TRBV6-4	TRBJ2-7	CASSAGGSYEQYF
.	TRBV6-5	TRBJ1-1	CASSDRFMNTEAFF
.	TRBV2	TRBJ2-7	CASRLTGGTTYEQYF
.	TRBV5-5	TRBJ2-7	CASSKDTFAYYEQYF
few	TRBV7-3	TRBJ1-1	CASSLSGEAEAFF
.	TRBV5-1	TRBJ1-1	CASSVRTGSSEAFF
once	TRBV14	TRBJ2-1	CASSPWGPKNEQFF